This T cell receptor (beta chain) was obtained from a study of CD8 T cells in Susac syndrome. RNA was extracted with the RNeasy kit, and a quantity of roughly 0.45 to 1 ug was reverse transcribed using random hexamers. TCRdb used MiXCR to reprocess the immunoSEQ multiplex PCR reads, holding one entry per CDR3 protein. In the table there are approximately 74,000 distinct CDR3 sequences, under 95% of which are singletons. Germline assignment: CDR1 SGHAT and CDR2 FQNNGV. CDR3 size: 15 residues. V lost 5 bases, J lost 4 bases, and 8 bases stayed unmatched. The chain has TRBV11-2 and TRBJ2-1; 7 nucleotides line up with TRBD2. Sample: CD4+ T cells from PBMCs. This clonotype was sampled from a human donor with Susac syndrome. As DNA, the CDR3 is TGTGCCAGCAGCGTATTAGTGGGGGGGTACAATGAGCAGTTCTTC. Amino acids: CASSVLVGGYNEQFF.